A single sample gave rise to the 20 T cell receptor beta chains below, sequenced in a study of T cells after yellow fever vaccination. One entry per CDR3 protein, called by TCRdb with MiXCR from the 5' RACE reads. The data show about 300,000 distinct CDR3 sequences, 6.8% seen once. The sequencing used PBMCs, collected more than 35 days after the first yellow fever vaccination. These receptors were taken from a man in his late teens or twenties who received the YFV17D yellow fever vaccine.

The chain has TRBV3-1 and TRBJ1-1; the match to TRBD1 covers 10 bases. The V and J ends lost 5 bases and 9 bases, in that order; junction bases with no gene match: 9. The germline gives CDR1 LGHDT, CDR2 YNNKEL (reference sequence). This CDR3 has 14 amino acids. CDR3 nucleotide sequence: TGTGCCAGCAGCACTGGGACAGGGGTTAGTAAAGCTTTCTTT. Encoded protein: CASSTGTGVSKAFF.

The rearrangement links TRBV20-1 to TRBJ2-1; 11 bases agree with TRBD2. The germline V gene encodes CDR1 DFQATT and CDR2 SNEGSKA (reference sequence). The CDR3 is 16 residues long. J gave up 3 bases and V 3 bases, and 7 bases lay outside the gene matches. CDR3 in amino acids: CSASPGTSGYYNEQFF. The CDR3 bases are TGCAGTGCTAGCCCCGGGACTAGCGGATACTACAATGAGCAGTTCTTC.

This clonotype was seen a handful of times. The CDR3 protein is CASSLGDPGELFF. CDR3 DNA: TGTGCCAGCAGCCTGGGGGATCCCGGGGAGCTGTTTTTT. The V call is TRBV7-3, the J call TRBJ2-2; possibly TRBD1 or TRBD2 for D (5 bases each). CDR3 length equals 13 residues. CDR1 is SGHTA, CDR2 FQGTGA, per germline. The V and J ends lost 5 bases and 6 bases respectively, with 10 bases between them.

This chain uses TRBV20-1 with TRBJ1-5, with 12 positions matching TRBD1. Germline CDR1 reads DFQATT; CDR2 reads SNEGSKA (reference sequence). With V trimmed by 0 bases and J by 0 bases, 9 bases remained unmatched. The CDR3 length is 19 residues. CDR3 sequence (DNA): TGCAGTGCTAGAGATCTCTGGGACAGGGGGCGAACTAGCAATCAGCCCCAGCATTTT. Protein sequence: CSARDLWDRGRTSNQPQHF.

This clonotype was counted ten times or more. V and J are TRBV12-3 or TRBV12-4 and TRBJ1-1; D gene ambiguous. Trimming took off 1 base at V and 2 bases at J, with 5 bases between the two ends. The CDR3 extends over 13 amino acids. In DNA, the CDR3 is TGTGCCAGCAGTTTAGGGCACAACACTGAAGCTTTCTTT. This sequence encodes CASSLGHNTEAFF.

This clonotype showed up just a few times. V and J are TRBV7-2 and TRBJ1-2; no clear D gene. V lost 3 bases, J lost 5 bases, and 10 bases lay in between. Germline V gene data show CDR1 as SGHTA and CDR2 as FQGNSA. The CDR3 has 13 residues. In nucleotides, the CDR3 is TGTGCCAGCAGCTTGACTGAAAAATATGGCTACACCTTC. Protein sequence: CASSLTEKYGYTF.

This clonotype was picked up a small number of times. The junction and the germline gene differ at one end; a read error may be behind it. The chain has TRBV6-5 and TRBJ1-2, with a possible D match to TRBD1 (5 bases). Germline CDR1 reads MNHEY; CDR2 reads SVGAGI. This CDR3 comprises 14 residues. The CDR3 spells CASSDSDKGYGYTF. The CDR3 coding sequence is TGTGCCAGCAGTGACTCGGACAAAGGCTATGGCTACACCTTC.

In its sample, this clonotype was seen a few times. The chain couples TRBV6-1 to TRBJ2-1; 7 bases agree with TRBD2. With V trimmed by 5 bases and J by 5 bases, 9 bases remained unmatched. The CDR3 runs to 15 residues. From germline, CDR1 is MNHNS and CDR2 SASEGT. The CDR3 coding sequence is TGTGCCAGCAGTCATAGCGGGTATACCGACAATGAGCAGTTCTTC. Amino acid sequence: CASSHSGYTDNEQFF.

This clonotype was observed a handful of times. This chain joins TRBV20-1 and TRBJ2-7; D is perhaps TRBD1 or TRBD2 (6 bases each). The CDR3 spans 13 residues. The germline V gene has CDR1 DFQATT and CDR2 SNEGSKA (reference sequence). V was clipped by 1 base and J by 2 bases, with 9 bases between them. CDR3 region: CSARGGAAYEQYF. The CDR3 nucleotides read TGCAGTGCTAGAGGGGGGGCAGCCTACGAGCAGTACTTC.

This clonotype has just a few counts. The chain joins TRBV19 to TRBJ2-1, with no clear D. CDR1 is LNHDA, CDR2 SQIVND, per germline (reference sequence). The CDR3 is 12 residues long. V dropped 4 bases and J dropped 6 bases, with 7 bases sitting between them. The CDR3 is CASSTGFNEQFF. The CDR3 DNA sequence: TGTGCCAGTAGTACAGGCTTCAATGAGCAGTTCTTC.

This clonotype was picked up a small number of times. CDR3 region: CASSPRGQVSYEQYF. CDR3 nucleotides: TGTGCCAGCAGCCCCCGGGGGCAGGTCTCCTACGAGCAGTACTTC. The V gene is TRBV7-8, the J gene TRBJ2-7, with D perhaps given as TRBD1 or TRBD2 (6 bases each). This CDR3 spans 15 amino acids. Trimming took off 5 bases at V and 0 bases at J, with 14 bases between the two ends. Germline V gene sequence: CDR1 SGHVS, CDR2 FQNEAQ.

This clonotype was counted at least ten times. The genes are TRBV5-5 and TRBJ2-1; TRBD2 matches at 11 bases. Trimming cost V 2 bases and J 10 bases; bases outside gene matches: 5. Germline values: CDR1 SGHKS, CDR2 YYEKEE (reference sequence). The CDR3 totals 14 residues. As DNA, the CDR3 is TGTGCCAGCAGCTTACTAGCGGGGGAATTCGAGCAGTTCTTC. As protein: CASSLLAGEFEQFF.

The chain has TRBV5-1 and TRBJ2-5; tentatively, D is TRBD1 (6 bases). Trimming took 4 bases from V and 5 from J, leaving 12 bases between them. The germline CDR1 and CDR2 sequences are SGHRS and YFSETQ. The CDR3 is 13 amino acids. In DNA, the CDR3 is TGCGCCAGCAGCGTACAGGGAAAGGAGACCCAGTACTTC. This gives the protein CASSVQGKETQYF.

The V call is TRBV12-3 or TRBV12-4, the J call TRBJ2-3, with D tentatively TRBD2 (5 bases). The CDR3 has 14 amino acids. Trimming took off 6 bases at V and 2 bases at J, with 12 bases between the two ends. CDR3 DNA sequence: TGTGCCAGCAGAGGAGCGGACTTCACAGATACGCAGTATTTT. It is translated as CASRGADFTDTQYF.

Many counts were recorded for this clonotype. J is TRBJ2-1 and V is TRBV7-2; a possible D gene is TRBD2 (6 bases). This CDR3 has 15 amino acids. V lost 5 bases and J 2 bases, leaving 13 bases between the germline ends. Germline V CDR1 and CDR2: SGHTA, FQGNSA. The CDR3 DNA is TGTGCCAGCAGCCCCCGTGCGGGACCCTACAATGAGCAGTTCTTC. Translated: CASSPRAGPYNEQFF.

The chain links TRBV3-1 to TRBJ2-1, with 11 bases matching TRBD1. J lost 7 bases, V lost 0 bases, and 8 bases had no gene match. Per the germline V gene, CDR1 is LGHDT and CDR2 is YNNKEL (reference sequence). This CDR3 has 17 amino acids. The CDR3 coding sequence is TGTGCCAGCAGCCAAGATAGAGGGACAGGGGGTCATAATGAGCAGTTCTTC. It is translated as CASSQDRGTGGHNEQFF.

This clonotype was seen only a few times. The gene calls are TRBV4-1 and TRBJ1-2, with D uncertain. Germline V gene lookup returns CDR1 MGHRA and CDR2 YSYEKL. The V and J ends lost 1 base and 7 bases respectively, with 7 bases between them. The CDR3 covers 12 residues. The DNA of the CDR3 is TGCGCCAGCAGCCAAGCCGATAGTGGCTACACCTTC. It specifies CASSQADSGYTF.

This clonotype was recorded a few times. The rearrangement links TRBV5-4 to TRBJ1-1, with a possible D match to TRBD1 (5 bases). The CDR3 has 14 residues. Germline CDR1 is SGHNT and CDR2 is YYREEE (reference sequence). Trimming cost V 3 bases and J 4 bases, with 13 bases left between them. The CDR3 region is CASSWAGGFTEAFF. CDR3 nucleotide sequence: TGTGCCAGCAGCTGGGCTGGGGGGTTCACTGAAGCTTTCTTT.

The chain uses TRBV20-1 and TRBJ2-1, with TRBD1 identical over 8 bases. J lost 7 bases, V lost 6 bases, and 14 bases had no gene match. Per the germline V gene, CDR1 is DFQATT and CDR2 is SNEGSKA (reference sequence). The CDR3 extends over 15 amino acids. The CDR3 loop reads CSAYPDRDGKNEQFF. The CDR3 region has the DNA TGCAGTGCCTACCCGGACAGGGATGGTAAGAATGAGCAGTTCTTC.

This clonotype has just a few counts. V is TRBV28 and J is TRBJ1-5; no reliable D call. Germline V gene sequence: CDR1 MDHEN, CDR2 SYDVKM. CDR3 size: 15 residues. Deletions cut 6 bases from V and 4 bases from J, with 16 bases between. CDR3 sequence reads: CASRLQGTWNQPQHF. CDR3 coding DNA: TGTGCCAGCAGACTACAAGGTACTTGGAATCAGCCCCAGCATTTT.